This TCR beta chain was sequenced in a study of blood T cell repertoires in COVID-19. At the level of the study: COVID-19 samples, acute and convalescent, were from the United States, Italy and Spain.

Authors' methods: Quantification of nucleated cells was approximated via reference gene primer amplification. This table comes from immunoSEQ multiplex PCR, and its TCRdb copy is limited to in-frame clones, with some not included. Clone size and V and J calls were adopted from that table, with D and trimming inferred from the DNA. Of 210,000 or so clones listed, 90% to 95% were seen once; the top ten hold around 1.2%. V was cut by 3 bases and J by 5 bases, with 17 bases left in between. Germline V gene sequence: CDR1 LGHNA, CDR2 YNFKEQ. There are 15 residues in the CDR3. Sequencing was performed on peripheral blood. This chain connects TRBV4-2 to TRBJ2-7; weak D call: TRBD2 (6 bases). The sequence was collected from a young man with acute or convalescent COVID-19. CDR3 coding DNA: TGTGCCAGCAGCCACCCCAGGGAGGCAGCGAACGAGCAGTACTTC. Residues: CASSHPREAANEQYF.